The clone carrying this T cell receptor beta chain was recorded at least ten times. It was by 5'RACE with 10-nucleotide random UMIs that the cDNA was made. TCRdb passed the 5' RACE reads through MiXCR, listing each CDR3 protein once. The repertoire consists of approximately 20,000 distinct CDR3 sequences, with approximately 6.8% occurring once and the leading ten covering about 17%. This record comes from a study of neurological immune-mediated disorders. Sorted libraries drew on around 1 million CD4+ or CD8+ T cells. The origin of this receptor is a woman in her thirties with HTLV-1-associated myelopathy (HAM/TSP). Source material: CD8+ T cells from blood.

As DNA, the CDR3 is TGTGCCAGCAGTTCGGGGCAGATACCCTACGAGCAGTACTTC. Residues: CASSSGQIPYEQYF. V gene TRBV6-9 combines with J gene TRBJ2-7, with D perhaps assigned TRBD1 or TRBD2 (5 bases each). V lost 4 bases and J lost 2, with 12 bases in between. This CDR3 contains 14 residues. Germline assignment: CDR1 MNHGY and CDR2 SVAAGI.